Below, 13 T cell receptor beta chains from the same sample are listed, as sequenced in a study of Tregs in tolerant kidney transplant recipients. Produced via immunoSEQ multiplex PCR; TCRdb's table is partial and in-frame only. The repertoire holds about 81,000 clones, with 75% to 95% as singletons. Related graft donors supplied nonmyeloablative bone marrow transplants, and mixed chimerism was transient. The sample in question was CD4+ T cells from blood (PBMCs), obtained 24 months after the transplant. These receptors came from a human patient who received a combined kidney and bone marrow transplant. Some of the T cells may derive from the graft donor.

This clone was observed a single time. The rearrangement joins TRBV5-5 to TRBJ2-1; a weak D match, TRBD1 (5 bases). CDR1 is SGHKS, CDR2 YYEKEE, per germline (reference sequence). V lost 0 bases to trimming and J lost 12 bases, with 10 bases between them. The CDR3 is 12 amino acids. The CDR3 spells CASSLGSGPQFF. In DNA, the CDR3 is TGTGCCAGCAGCTTGGGCTCAGGGCCGCAGTTCTTC.

The chain carries TRBV28 and TRBJ2-3; D might be TRBD1 (5 bases). Per germline, CDR1 MDHEN and CDR2 SYDVKM. The V gene lost 5 bases and the J gene lost 2 bases, with 14 bases spanning the gap. The CDR3 consists of 15 residues. The CDR3 nucleotides read TGTGCCAGCAGTCCGCAACAGGAATACACAGATACGCAGTATTTT. It specifies CASSPQQEYTDTQYF.

J is TRBJ2-1 and V is TRBV6-4; TRBD2 aligns across 12 bases. The germline V gene encodes CDR1 MRHNA and CDR2 SNTAGT. This CDR3 is built from 14 residues. Trimming took 4 bases from V and 10 from J; bases not matched to a gene: 5. In DNA form, the CDR3 reads TGTGCCAGCAGTGCGCTAGCGGGAGGGGTCGAGCAGTTCTTC. Its translation is CASSALAGGVEQFF.

This clone was observed a single time. The chain combines TRBV7-2 with TRBJ2-7; 8 positions match TRBD2. There are 19 residues in the CDR3. Trimming took 5 bases from V and 2 from J; bases not matched to a gene: 20. Germline lookup yields CDR1 SGHTA and CDR2 FQGNSA. The CDR3 sequence: CASSTRGDTGLRWTYEQYF. The CDR3 nucleotides read TGTGCCAGCAGCACGCGGGGGGACACAGGGCTGCGTTGGACCTACGAGCAGTACTTC. Full variable domain (remainder filled in from reference TRBV7-2 and TRBJ2-7): GAGVSQSPSNKVTEKGKDVELRCDPISGHTALYWYRQSLGQGLEFLIYFQGNSAPDKSGLPSDRFSAERTGGSVSTLTIQRTQQEDSAVYLCASSTRGDTGLRWTYEQYFGPGTRLTVT.

As regards this clone: Germline and junction disagree at one end, which may indicate a read error. Different DNA sequences within this sample yield the same CDR3. The CDR3 protein is CASSAAQGRSYEQYF. The CDR3 nucleotides read TGTGCCAGCTCAGCCGCGCAGGGGCGGTCTTACGAGCAGTATTTC. This chain uses TRBV18 with TRBJ2-7, with D possibly matching TRBD1 (6 bases). Germline loops: CDR1 KGHSH, CDR2 LQKENI. The CDR3 contains 15 residues.

A single count supports this clone. The chain couples TRBV6-6 to TRBJ2-3; 7 bases line up with TRBD1. The CDR3 has 15 residues. Germline assignment: CDR1 MNHNY and CDR2 SVGAGI (reference sequence). The junction had 5 bases not matched to a gene; V was cut back by 5 bases and J by 0 bases. The CDR3 DNA follows: TGTGCCAGCAGTCGACAGGGCGCGAGCACAGATACGCAGTATTTT. Translation gives CASSRQGASTDTQYF.

The chain combines TRBV19 with TRBJ2-1; perhaps TRBD2 as D (5 bases). The V end was cut by 1 base, the J end by 10 bases, with 11 bases between. The CDR3 extends over 13 amino acids. Germline loops: CDR1 LNHDA, CDR2 SQIVND (reference sequence). For the CDR3, the DNA is TGTGCCAGTAGTATAGTGAGGGCGGGCGAGCAGTTCTTC. Protein: CASSIVRAGEQFF.

This sequence joins TRBV5-1 and TRBJ2-1; TRBD2 agrees at 9 bases. This CDR3 is built from 17 residues. Germline V gene data show CDR1 as SGHRS and CDR2 as YFSETQ. The J segment lost 0 bases and the V segment lost 0 bases, leaving 4 bases of the junction unmatched. The CDR3 here is CASSLVSGGGSYNEQFF. CDR3 DNA sequence: TGCGCCAGCAGCTTGGTTAGCGGGGGTGGCTCCTACAATGAGCAGTTCTTC. The full variable domain, its missing parts supplied by reference TRBV5-1 and TRBJ2-1, is KAGVTQTPRYLIKTRGQQVTLSCSPISGHRSVSWYQQTPGQGLQFLFEYFSETQRNKGNFPGRFSGRQFSNSRSEMNVSTLELGDSALYLCASSLVSGGGSYNEQFFGPGTRLTVL.

V is TRBV4-2 and J is TRBJ2-5; possibly TRBD2 for D (6 bases). The J call is uncertain, as TRBJ2-7 better fits the DNA end. Germline values: CDR1 LGHNA, CDR2 YNFKEQ. This CDR3 is built from 15 residues. The DNA for the CDR3 is TGTGCCAGCAGAAAGGAACGGGGGTTGACCTACGAGCAGTACTTC. Translated: CASRKERGLTYEQYF.

In this sample, this clone turned up a few times. The genes are TRBV19 and TRBJ2-2, with 9 bases aligning to TRBD1. The CDR3 is 17 amino acids. V was pared by 8 bases and J by 3 bases, with 13 bases of the junction left unmatched. Germline values: CDR1 LNHDA, CDR2 SQIVND (reference sequence). The CDR3 spells CASGGPEDRGYTGELFF. Written as DNA, the CDR3 is TGTGCCAGTGGGGGCCCAGAGGACAGGGGATACACCGGGGAGCTGTTTTTT.

This clone was found once. The chain is built from TRBV4-2 and TRBJ2-1; 12 bases are shared with TRBD1. V lost 3 bases to trimming and J lost 1 base; unmatched junction nucleotides: 10. Germline assignment: CDR1 LGHNA and CDR2 YNFKEQ. This CDR3 has 19 residues. As DNA, the CDR3 is TGTGCCAGCAGCCACGCGGGACAGGGGGCTTGGGGTTCCTACAATGAGCAGTTCTTC. Translating gives CASSHAGQGAWGSYNEQFF.

The V and J genes are TRBV21-1 and TRBJ1-4; the DNA was not compared with TRBD1, the D call given in the table. TRBV21-1 is a listed pseudogene. The CDR3 runs to 18 residues. DNA for the CDR3: TGTGCCAGCAGACCAGGGGGAAATGAGAGAGGAACTAATGAAAAACTGTTTTTT. It is translated as CASRPGGNERGTNEKLFF.

V and J are TRBV25-1 and TRBJ2-2; D may be TRBD1 (6 bases). The CDR3 length is 14 residues. Per germline, CDR1 MGHDK and CDR2 SYGVNS. V lost 3 bases to trimming and J lost 4 bases, with 9 bases between them. The CDR3 protein is CASSELGATGELFF. In DNA form, the CDR3 reads TGTGCCAGCAGTGAGTTGGGGGCCACCGGGGAGCTGTTTTTT. The variable domain in full, with the rest retrieved from reference TRBV25-1 and TRBJ2-2, is EADIYQTPRYLVIGTGKKITLECSQTMGHDKMYWYQQDPGMELHLIHYSYGVNSTEKGDLSSESTVSRIRTEHFPLTLESARPSHTSQYLCASSELGATGELFFGEGSRLTVL.